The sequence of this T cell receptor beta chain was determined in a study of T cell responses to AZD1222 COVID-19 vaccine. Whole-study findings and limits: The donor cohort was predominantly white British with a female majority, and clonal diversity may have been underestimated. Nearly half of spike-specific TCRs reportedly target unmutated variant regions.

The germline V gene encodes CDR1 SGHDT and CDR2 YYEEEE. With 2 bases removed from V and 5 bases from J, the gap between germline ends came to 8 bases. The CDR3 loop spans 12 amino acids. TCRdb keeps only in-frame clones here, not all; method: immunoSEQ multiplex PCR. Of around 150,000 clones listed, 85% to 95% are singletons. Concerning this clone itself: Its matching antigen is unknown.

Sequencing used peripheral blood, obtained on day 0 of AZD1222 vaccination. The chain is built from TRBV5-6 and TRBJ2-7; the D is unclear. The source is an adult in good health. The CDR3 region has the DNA TGTGCCAGCAGCTTCGGTACACACGAGCAGTACGTC. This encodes CASSFGTHEQYV.